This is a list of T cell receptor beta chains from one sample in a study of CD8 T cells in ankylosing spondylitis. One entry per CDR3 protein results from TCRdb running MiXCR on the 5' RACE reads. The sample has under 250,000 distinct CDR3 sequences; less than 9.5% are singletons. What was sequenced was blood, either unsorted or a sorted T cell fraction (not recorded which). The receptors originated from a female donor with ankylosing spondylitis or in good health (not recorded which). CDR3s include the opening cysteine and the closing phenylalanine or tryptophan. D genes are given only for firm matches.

cdr3_aa: CASSPRQETQYF
v_call: TRBV18
d_call: .
j_call: TRBJ2-5

cdr3_aa: CASSLEWRERDTQYF
v_call: TRBV5-1
d_call: TRBD2
j_call: TRBJ2-3

cdr3_aa: CASNRFLAVPNEQFF
v_call: TRBV6-2/TRBV6-3
d_call: .
j_call: TRBJ2-1

cdr3_aa: CSAPASGISDTQYF
v_call: TRBV20-1
d_call: TRBD2
j_call: TRBJ2-3

cdr3_aa: CASSGLAGGQSSYEQYF
v_call: TRBV7-9
d_call: TRBD2
j_call: TRBJ2-7

cdr3_aa: CASSETVTGELFF
v_call: TRBV7-7
d_call: .
j_call: TRBJ2-2

cdr3_aa: CASSLGQQNEQFF
v_call: TRBV5-1
d_call: .
j_call: TRBJ2-1

cdr3_aa: CASSFRRNTEAFF
v_call: TRBV12-3/TRBV12-4
d_call: .
j_call: TRBJ1-1

cdr3_aa: CASSPGTRGLPPQYF
v_call: TRBV5-5
d_call: TRBD2
j_call: TRBJ2-3

cdr3_aa: CASSLERDSKAFF
v_call: TRBV7-2
d_call: TRBD1
j_call: TRBJ1-1

cdr3_aa: CASSSSPLVQGEQFF
v_call: TRBV7-2
d_call: .
j_call: TRBJ2-1

cdr3_aa: CASSRTLGDDTQYF
v_call: TRBV7-7
d_call: .
j_call: TRBJ2-3

cdr3_aa: CSATGGDVGTQYF
v_call: TRBV29-1
d_call: TRBD2
j_call: TRBJ2-5

cdr3_aa: CASSQKRGTEAFF
v_call: TRBV4-3
d_call: .
j_call: TRBJ1-1

cdr3_aa: CASSLGAEGYTF
v_call: TRBV7-9
d_call: .
j_call: TRBJ1-2

cdr3_aa: CASSSQGNGYTF
v_call: TRBV6-6
d_call: .
j_call: TRBJ1-2

cdr3_aa: CASPRGLAGGTDTQYF
v_call: TRBV28
d_call: TRBD2
j_call: TRBJ2-3

cdr3_aa: CASSPQWERGYTF
v_call: TRBV12-3/TRBV12-4
d_call: .
j_call: TRBJ1-2

cdr3_aa: CSAPPDRKRAYNEQFF
v_call: TRBV20-1
d_call: .
j_call: TRBJ2-1

cdr3_aa: CASSENPQNTEAFF
v_call: TRBV18
d_call: .
j_call: TRBJ1-1

cdr3_aa: CASSLAGGGVNEQYF
v_call: TRBV7-7
d_call: TRBD2
j_call: TRBJ2-7

cdr3_aa: CASSQDARVLGSEAFF
v_call: TRBV4-3
d_call: .
j_call: TRBJ1-1

cdr3_aa: CATGLDTQYF
v_call: TRBV12-3/TRBV12-4
d_call: .
j_call: TRBJ2-3